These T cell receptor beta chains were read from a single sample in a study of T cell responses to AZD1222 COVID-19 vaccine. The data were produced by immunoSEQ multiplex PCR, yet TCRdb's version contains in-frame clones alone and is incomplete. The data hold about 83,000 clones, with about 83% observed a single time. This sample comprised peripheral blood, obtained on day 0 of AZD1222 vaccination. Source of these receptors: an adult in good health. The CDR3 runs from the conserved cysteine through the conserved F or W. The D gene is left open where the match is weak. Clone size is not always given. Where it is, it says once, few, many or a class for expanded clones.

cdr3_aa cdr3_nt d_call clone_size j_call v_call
CASRLILNKGNTEAFF TGTGCCAGCAGGCTTATTTTAAATAAAGGGAACACTGAAGCTTTCTTT - - TRBJ1-1 TRBV28
CASSPAPMPQHF TGTGCCAGCAGTCCAGCCCCAATGCCCCAGCATTTT - - TRBJ1-5 TRBV12-3/TRBV12-4
CASSQVGGSETQYF TGCGCCAGCAGCCAAGTGGGGGGCTCGGAGACCCAGTACTTC - - TRBJ2-5 TRBV4-1
CSVSSQGPGNQPQHF TGCAGCGTTTCAAGTCAAGGCCCTGGCAATCAGCCCCAGCATTTT - - TRBJ1-5 TRBV29-1
CASSTSVRASGSSYEQYF TGTGCCAGCAGTACCAGCGTTAGGGCTAGCGGGAGCTCCTACGAGCAGTACTTC TRBD2 - TRBJ2-7 TRBV2
CASSPRDRVMTEAFF TGTGCCAGCAGCCCCCGGGACAGGGTTATGACTGAAGCTTTCTTT TRBD1 once TRBJ1-1 TRBV7-8
CASSQGGSEQYF TGCGCCAGCAGCCAGGGGGGTTCCGAGCAGTACTTC - few TRBJ2-7 TRBV4-1
CASSPQARTYEQYF TGTGCCAGCTCACCACAGGCCAGAACCTACGAGCAGTACTTC - once TRBJ2-7 TRBV18
CATQNRDRLNQPQHF TGTGCCACCCAAAACCGGGACAGGCTAAATCAGCCCCAGCATTTT TRBD1 - TRBJ1-5 TRBV10-3
CASSLGPGQGNEKLFF TGTGCCAGCAGCTTGGGACCGGGACAGGGGAATGAAAAACTGTTTTTT TRBD1 - TRBJ1-4 TRBV5-4
CASSQRWDREDYEQYF TGCGCCAGCAGCCAAAGGTGGGACAGGGAAGACTACGAGCAGTACTTC TRBD1 - TRBJ2-7 TRBV4-3
CASSPTSRAYEQYF TGTGCCAGCAGTCCGACTAGCCGAGCCTACGAGCAGTACTTC TRBD2 - TRBJ2-7 TRBV6-5
CARMTGEGSYEQYF TGTGCCAGGATGACAGGGGAAGGGTCCTACGAGCAGTACTTC TRBD1 - TRBJ2-7 TRBV2
CASSLAAGAGYTF TGTGCCAGCAGCTTAGCGGCAGGAGCTGGCTACACCTTC - - TRBJ1-2 TRBV7-9
CASSLDKLGTGSYEQYF TGTGCCAGCAGCTTAGATAAGTTGGGGACAGGGTCTTACGAGCAGTACTTC TRBD1 - TRBJ2-7 TRBV11-2
CSVDSGYTGELFF TGCAGCGTTGACTCAGGCTACACCGGGGAGCTGTTTTTT - - TRBJ2-2 TRBV29-1
CASRRLYDPTTYNEQFF TGTGCCAGCAGAAGACTCTACGACCCTACAACCTACAATGAGCAGTTCTTC - large TRBJ2-1 TRBV7-6
CASSWTSDYEQYF TGTGCCAGCAGTTGGACTAGCGATTACGAGCAGTACTTC TRBD2 - TRBJ2-7 TRBV28
CASSYSVVTEAFF TGTGCCAGCAGTTACTCCGTTGTCACTGAAGCTTTCTTT - - TRBJ1-1 TRBV6-5
CASSLGRWGTAQETQYF TGTGCCAGCAGCTTGGGGAGGTGGGGAACAGCCCAAGAGACCCAGTACTTC - - TRBJ2-5 TRBV5-6
CASSPDSDDTEAFF TGTGCCAGCAGCCCCGACTCGGATGACACTGAAGCTTTCTTT - - TRBJ1-1 TRBV5-6
CAAGTSGRNEQFF TGTGCAGCCGGGACTAGCGGGAGGAATGAGCAGTTCTTC TRBD2 - TRBJ2-1 TRBV2
CASSPEANTGELFF TGTGCCAGCAGTCCTGAAGCGAACACCGGGGAGCTGTTTTTT - once TRBJ2-2 TRBV6-6
CSVYRDYEQYF TGCAGCGTTTATCGCGATTACGAGCAGTACTTC - - TRBJ2-7 TRBV29-1
CASSRPSSYNEQFF TGTGCCAGCAGCAGGCCTAGCTCCTACAATGAGCAGTTCTTC - - TRBJ2-1 TRBV25-1
CASSLALSTGANVLTF TGTGCCAGCAGCTTAGCCCTCAGTACTGGGGCCAACGTCCTGACTTTC - once TRBJ2-6 TRBV11-3
CASSPDQTVGNTIYF TGTGCCAGCTCACCGGACCAGACGGTAGGAAACACCATATATTTT - - TRBJ1-3 TRBV18
CASSLGENTEAFF TGTGCCAGCAGCTTGGGGGAGAACACTGAAGCTTTCTTT - few TRBJ1-1 TRBV5-5
CASSSSGTISSGEQYF TGTGCCAGCAGTTCCTCCGGGACAATCTCAAGTGGGGAGCAGTACTTC - once TRBJ2-7 TRBV6-2/TRBV6-3
CASSAAGQYNEQFF TGCGCCAGCAGCGCTGCTGGGCAGTACAATGAGCAGTTCTTC - - TRBJ2-1 TRBV10-2
CASSRLAGGPETQYF TGTGCCAGCAGCCGACTAGCGGGAGGACCAGAGACCCAGTACTTC TRBD2 - TRBJ2-5 TRBV7-9